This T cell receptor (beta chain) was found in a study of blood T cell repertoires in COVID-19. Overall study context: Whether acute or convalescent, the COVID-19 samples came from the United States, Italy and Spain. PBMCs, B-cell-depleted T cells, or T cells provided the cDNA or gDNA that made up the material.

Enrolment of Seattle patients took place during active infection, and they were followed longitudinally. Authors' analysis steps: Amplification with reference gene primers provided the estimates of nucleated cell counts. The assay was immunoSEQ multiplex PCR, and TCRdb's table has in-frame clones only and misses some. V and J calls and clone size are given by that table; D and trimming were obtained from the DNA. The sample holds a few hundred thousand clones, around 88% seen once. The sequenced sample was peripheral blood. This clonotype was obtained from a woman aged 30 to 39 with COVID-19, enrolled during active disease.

As DNA, the CDR3 is TGCGCCAGCAGCTTGGGGCTAGCGGGAGGACACAATGAGCAGTTCTTC. Translation gives CASSLGLAGGHNEQFF. V and J are TRBV5-1 and TRBJ2-1, with TRBD2 matching 11 bases. V was pared by 0 bases and J by 5 bases, with 4 bases of the junction left unmatched. The germline V gene has CDR1 SGHRS and CDR2 YFSETQ. This CDR3 comprises 16 residues.